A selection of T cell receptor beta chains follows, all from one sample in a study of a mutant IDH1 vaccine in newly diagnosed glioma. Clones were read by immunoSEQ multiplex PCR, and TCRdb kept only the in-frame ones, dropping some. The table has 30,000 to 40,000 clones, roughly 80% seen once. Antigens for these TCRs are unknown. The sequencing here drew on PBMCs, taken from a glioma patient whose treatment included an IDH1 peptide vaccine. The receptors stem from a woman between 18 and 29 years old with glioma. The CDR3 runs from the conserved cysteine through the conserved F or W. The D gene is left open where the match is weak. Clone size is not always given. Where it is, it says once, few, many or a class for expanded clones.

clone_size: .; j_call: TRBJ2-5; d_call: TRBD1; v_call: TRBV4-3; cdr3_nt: TGCGCCAGCAGCCAAGATATTTCCGGGACAGGGGTTTGGGAGACCCAGTACTTC; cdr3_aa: CASSQDISGTGVWETQYF
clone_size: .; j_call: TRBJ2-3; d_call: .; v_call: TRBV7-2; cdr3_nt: TGTGCCAGCACCCCGGGAGCAGCGGCCTTCACAGATACGCAGTATTTT; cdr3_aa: CASTPGAAAFTDTQYF
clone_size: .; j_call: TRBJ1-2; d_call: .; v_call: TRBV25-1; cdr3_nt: TGTGCCAGCAGTGAAACGGGACTGAACTATGGCTACACCTTC; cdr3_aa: CASSETGLNYGYTF
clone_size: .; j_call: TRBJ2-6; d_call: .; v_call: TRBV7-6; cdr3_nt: TGTGCCAGCAGCTTAGAGGGCAGCTTATCTGGGGCCAACGTCCTGACTTTC; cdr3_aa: CASSLEGSLSGANVLTF
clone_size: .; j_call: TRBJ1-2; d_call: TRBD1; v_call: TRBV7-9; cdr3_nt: TGTGCCAGCAGCTTAGGAGGGGACAGACTATCCTATGGCTACACCTTC; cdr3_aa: CASSLGGDRLSYGYTF
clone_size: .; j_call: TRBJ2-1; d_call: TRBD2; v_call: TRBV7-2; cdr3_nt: TGTGCCAGCAGCTTAGGCGCGGGAGGGCCGCGGGAGCAGTTCTTC; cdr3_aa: CASSLGAGGPREQFF
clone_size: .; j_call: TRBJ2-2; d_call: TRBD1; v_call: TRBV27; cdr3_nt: TGTGCCAGCAGGATCTCCGGGACAGGGGGGCTGTTTTTT; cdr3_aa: CASRISGTGGLFF
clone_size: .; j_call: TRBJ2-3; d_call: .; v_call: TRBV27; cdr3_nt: TGTGCCAGCAGTCAACCGAACACAGATACGCAGTATTTT; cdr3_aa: CASSQPNTDTQYF
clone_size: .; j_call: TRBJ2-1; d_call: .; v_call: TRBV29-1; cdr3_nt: TGCAGCGTTCGGGACGGGGTGCACAATGAGCAGTTCTTC; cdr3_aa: CSVRDGVHNEQFF
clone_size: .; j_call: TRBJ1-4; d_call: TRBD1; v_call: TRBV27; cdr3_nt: TGTGCCAGCAGTTTCCAATCGACAGGGGGCGATGAAAAACTGTTTTTT; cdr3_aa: CASSFQSTGGDEKLFF
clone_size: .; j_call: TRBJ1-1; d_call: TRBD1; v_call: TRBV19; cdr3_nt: TGTGCCAGTGGGACAGGGGGCCGGACTGAAGCTTTCTTT; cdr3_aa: CASGTGGRTEAFF
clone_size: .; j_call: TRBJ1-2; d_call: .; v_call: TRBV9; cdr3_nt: TGTGCCAGCAGCCCCGACATTTATGGCTACACCTTC; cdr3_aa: CASSPDIYGYTF
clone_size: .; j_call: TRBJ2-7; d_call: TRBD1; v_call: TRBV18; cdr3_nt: TGTGCCAGCTCACCAACGGCCGGGACAGGGGGCGTCTACGAGCAGTACTTC; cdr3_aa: CASSPTAGTGGVYEQYF
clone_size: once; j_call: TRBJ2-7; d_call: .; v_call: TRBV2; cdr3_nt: TGTGCCAGCAGGACCCCAGCCTACGAGCAGTACTTC; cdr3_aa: CASRTPAYEQYF
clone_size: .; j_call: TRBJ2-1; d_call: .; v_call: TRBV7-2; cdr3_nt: TGTGCCAGCAGCTTAGAGGGTCCAGGGACCTTCTCCTACAATGAGCAGTTCTTC; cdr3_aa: CASSLEGPGTFSYNEQFF
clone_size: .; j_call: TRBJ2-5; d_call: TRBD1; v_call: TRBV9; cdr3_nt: TGTGCCAGCAGCGTAACAGGGGGCGCGTACGAGACCCAGTACTTC; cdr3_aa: CASSVTGGAYETQYF
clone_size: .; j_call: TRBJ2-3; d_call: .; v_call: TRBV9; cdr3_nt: TGTGCCAGCAGCCAAGACCCGACACCTAGCACAGATACGCAGTATTTT; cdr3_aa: CASSQDPTPSTDTQYF
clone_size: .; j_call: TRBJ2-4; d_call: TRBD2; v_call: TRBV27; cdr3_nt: TGTGCCAGCAGTTCGAGCGGGAGGGCAGAGAACATTCAGTACTTC; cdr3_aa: CASSSSGRAENIQYF
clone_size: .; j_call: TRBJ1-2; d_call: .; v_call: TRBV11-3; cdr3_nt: TGTGCCAGCAGCACACAGACTTCTAACTATGGCTACACCTTC; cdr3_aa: CASSTQTSNYGYTF
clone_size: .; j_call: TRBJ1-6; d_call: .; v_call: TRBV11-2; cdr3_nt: TGTGCCAGCAGCTTAGGGCAGGGCAATTCACCCCTCCACTTT; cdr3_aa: CASSLGQGNSPLHF
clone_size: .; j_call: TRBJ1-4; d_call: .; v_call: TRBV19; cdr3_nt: TGTGCCAGTAGTATTCATGTCGGGACGGTCGAAAAACTGTTTTTT; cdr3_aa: CASSIHVGTVEKLFF
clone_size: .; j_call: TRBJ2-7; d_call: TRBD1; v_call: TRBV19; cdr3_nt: TGTGCCAGTAGTACCCTAGACAGGGACGAGCAGTACTTC; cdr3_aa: CASSTLDRDEQYF
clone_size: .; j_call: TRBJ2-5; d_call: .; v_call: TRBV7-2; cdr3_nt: TGTGCCAGCAGCTTAATGTTCACGAACCAAGAGACCCAGTACTTC; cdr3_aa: CASSLMFTNQETQYF
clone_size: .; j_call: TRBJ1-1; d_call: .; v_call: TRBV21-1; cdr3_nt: TGTGCCACCCGCGGACAGGGGCTATACTCTTTCTTT; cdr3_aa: CATRGQGLYSFF
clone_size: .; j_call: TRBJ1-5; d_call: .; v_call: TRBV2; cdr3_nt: TGTGCCAGCAGTGTCGACACCGCAGCTAGCAATCAGCCCCAGCATTTT; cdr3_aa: CASSVDTAASNQPQHF
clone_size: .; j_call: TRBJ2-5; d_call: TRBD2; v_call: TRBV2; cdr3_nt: TGTGCCAGCCGGAGGGGCGGGGGGGCAGGAGAGACCCAGTACTTC; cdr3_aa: CASRRGGGAGETQYF
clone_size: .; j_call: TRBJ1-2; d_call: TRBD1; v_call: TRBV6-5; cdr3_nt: TGTGCCAGCAGTGCCCCAGGGGGGGCTGAGGGCTACACCTTC; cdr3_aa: CASSAPGGAEGYTF
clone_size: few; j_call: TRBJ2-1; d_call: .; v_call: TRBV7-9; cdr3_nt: TGTGCCAGCAAGGATTGGGGGCAGAGTGAGCAGTTCTTC; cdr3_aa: CASKDWGQSEQFF
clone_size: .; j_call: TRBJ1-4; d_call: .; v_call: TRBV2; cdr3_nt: TGTGCCAGCAGTGCAGACACTTCTAATGAAAAACTGTTTTTT; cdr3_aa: CASSADTSNEKLFF
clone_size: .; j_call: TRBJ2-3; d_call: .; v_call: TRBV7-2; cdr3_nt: TGTGCCAGCAGCTGGGCCCTCACAGATACGCAGTATTTT; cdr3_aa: CASSWALTDTQYF
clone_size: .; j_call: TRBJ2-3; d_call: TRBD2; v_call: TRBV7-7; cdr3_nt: TGTGCTAGCAGCCCGCGGACTAGCGGGGGGACCACAGATACGCAGTATTTT; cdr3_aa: CASSPRTSGGTTDTQYF
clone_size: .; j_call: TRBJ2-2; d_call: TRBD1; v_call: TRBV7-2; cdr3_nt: TGTGCCAGCAGCCACGGACAGGTTAACACCGGGGAGCTGTTTTTT; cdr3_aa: CASSHGQVNTGELFF
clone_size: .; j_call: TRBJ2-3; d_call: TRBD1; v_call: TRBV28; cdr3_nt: TGTGCCAGCAGTTCAACGACAGGGACAGATACGCAGTATTTT; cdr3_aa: CASSSTTGTDTQYF
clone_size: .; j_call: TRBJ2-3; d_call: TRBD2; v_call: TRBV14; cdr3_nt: TGTGCCAGCAGCCAAGCATTACTAGCGGGAATGAGGCAGTATTTT; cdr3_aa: CASSQALLAGMRQYF
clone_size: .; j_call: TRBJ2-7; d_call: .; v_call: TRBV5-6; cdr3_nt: TGTGCCAGCAGGGGCAGGCTAAACTCCTACGAGCAGTACTTC; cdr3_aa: CASRGRLNSYEQYF
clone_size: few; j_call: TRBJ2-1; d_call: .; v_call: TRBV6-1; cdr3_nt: TGTGCCAGCAGTCAATCCGGTCCGTCCTACAATGAGCAGTTCTTC; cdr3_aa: CASSQSGPSYNEQFF
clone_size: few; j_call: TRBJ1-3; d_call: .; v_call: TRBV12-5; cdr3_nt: TGTGCTAGTGGTTTATTTGATGACACCATATATTTT; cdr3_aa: CASGLFDDTIYF
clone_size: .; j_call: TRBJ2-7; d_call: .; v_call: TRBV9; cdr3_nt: TGTGCCAGCAGCGAACGGGGCGACACGGGCGAGCAGTACTTC; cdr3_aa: CASSERGDTGEQYF
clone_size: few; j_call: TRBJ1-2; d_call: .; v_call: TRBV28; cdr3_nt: TGTGCCAGCAGCCCAGGGGTTAACTATGGCTACACCTTC; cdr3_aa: CASSPGVNYGYTF
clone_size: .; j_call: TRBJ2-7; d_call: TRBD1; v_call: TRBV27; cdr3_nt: TGTGCCAGCAGTTTAATGCCGGGACAGGGTTACCACGAGCAGTACTTC; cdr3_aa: CASSLMPGQGYHEQYF
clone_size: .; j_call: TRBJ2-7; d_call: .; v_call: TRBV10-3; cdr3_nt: TGTGCCATCAGAGACGGTGCCTACGAGCAGTACTTC; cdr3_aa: CAIRDGAYEQYF
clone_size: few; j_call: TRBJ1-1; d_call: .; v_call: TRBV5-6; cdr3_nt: TGTGCCAGCAGCTTGGGCAGGAGCCTGGCTGAAGCTTTCTTT; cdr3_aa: CASSLGRSLAEAFF
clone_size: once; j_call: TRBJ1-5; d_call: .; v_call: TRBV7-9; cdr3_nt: TGTGCCAGCAGGGCCGGGGTGGGCAATCAGCCCCAGCATTTT; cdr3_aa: CASRAGVGNQPQHF
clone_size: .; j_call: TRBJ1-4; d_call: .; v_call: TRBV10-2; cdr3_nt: TGCGCCAGCAGTGAACTACAGGGCCCCCGCCTGGATGGAAAACTGTTTTTT; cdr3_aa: CASSELQGPRLDGKLFF
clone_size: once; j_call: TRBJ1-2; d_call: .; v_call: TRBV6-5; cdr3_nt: TGTGCCAGCAGTTATCTGGGTGGCTACACCTTC; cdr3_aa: CASSYLGGYTF
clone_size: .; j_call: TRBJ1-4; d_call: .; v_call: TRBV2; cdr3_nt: TGTGCCAGCAGAACAAGGGGGGAGGAAAAACTGTTTTTT; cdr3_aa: CASRTRGEEKLFF
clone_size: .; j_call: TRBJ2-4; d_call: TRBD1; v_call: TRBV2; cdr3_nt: TGTGCCTGCTCAGGCCAGGGGGACATTCAGTACTTC; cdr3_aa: CACSGQGDIQYF